The 9 T cell receptor beta chains listed next were all sequenced from one sample in a study of shared clonotypes between healthy human individuals. Clones were read by immunoSEQ multiplex PCR, and TCRdb kept only the in-frame ones, dropping some. The data hold fewer than 600,000 clones, with just over 75% observed a single time. The sequenced material came from PBMCs. The receptors were sampled from a woman between 40 and 50 years old in good health. Some clones in this sample may be carry-over from other donors' samples.

In regard to this clone: This likely reflects a read error, since a far larger clone is one base away. The chain links TRBV30 to TRBJ2-1; TRBD2 matches at 13 bases. This CDR3 region has 15 residues. Germline CDR1 and CDR2: GTSNPN and SVGIG (reference sequence). The CDR3 region is CAWGVLGTSGTEQFF. The CDR3 DNA reads as TGTGCCTGGGGTGTACTCGGGACTAGCGGGACTGAGCAGTTCTTC.

In nucleotides, the CDR3 is TGTGCCTGGAGTGTAACCGGGGAGAATGGCTACACCTTC. Its protein is CAWSVTGENGYTF. The V and J genes are TRBV30 and TRBJ1-2; D not resolved. Deletions cut 0 bases from V and 6 bases from J, with 11 bases between. Germline V gene data show CDR1 as GTSNPN and CDR2 as SVGIG (reference sequence). CDR3 size: 13 residues.

This clone appeared a few times. V usage is TRBV29-1 and J usage is TRBJ1-4; 7 nucleotides line up with TRBD1. CDR1 is SQVTM and CDR2 is ANQGSEA in the germline V gene. Unmatched junction bases numbered 4, after V lost 7 bases and J lost 5 bases. The CDR3 spans 12 residues. The CDR3 loop reads CSGGTANEKLFF. The CDR3, as DNA: TGCAGCGGCGGGACAGCAAATGAAAAACTGTTTTTT.

The chain carries TRBV2 and TRBJ2-1; 13 bases are shared with TRBD2. V shed 5 bases, J shed 6 bases, and the junction held 7 bases outside the gene matches. CDR1 is SNHLY and CDR2 is FYNNEI in the germline V gene. CDR3 length: 16 residues. As DNA, the CDR3 is TGTGCCAGCAGTTACCCACTAGCGGGAGGGCCCAATGAGCAGTTCTTC. Its translation is CASSYPLAGGPNEQFF.

In this sample, this clone turned up many times. The chain carries TRBV11-2 and TRBJ2-1; TRBD2 agrees at 7 bases. Germline CDR1 is SGHAT and CDR2 is FQNNGV. The CDR3 consists of 15 residues. The trim removed 0 bases at V and 4 bases at J, leaving 3 bases unmatched. The CDR3 region has the DNA TGTGCCAGCAGCTTAGAGCGAGCGGGGTACAATGAGCAGTTCTTC. Translating gives CASSLERAGYNEQFF.

V gene TRBV6-6 combines with J gene TRBJ2-7; D call uncertain. V lost 2 bases and J 5 bases, leaving 4 bases between the germline ends. The CDR3 contains 11 residues. Germline V gives CDR1 MNHNY, CDR2 SVGAGI (reference sequence). CDR3 region: CASSYGHEQYF. CDR3 sequence (DNA): TGTGCCAGCAGTTACGGTCACGAGCAGTACTTC.

The J gene is TRBJ1-1, the V gene TRBV6-6; D is undetermined. The V end lost 6 bases, the J end lost 1 base, and 12 bases lay between the germline ends. This CDR3 is built from 14 residues. The V gene's germline CDR1 is MNHNY and CDR2 SVGAGI (reference sequence). The CDR3 spells CASRLHQSNTEAFF. CDR3 bases: TGTGCCAGCAGATTACATCAATCGAACACTGAAGCTTTCTTT.

The rearrangement joins TRBV6-1 to TRBJ1-1; D gene unclear. V lost 6 bases and J lost 2, with 10 bases in between. The length of the CDR3 is 13 residues. Germline CDR1 reads MNHNS; CDR2 reads SASEGT. CDR3 nucleotide sequence: TGTGCCAGCAGGAACACTCTAAACACTGAAGCTTTCTTT. This sequence encodes CASRNTLNTEAFF.

This chain connects TRBV29-1 to TRBJ2-3; 9 nucleotides line up with TRBD2. The V gene end was trimmed by 7 bases and the J gene end by 1 base; junction bases not matched to a gene: 12. The CDR3 loop spans 16 amino acids. The germline CDR1 and CDR2 sequences are SQVTM and ANQGSEA. The DNA for the CDR3 is TGCAGCGGACTTACCCCCTGGACTAGCGGCACAGATACGCAGTATTTT. Protein product: CSGLTPWTSGTDTQYF.